What follows is one T cell receptor beta chain and its context. Its antigen remains undetermined. No base quality information exists; no much larger clone differs at one position. The cohort comprised fewer than 35 patients with locally advanced or metastatic urothelial carcinoma treated at Memorial Sloan Kettering on a trial protocol. Peripheral blood mononuclear cells were collected pretreatment and during treatment, with between 1 and 8 total time points obtained per patient. The Qiagen DNeasy Blood extraction kit was used to purify genomic DNA from total PBMCs and from tumor samples. PBMCs were collected pretreatment and during treatment, and were isolated and stored as previously described. The entry originates in a study of PD-L1 blockade in urothelial cancer (dated by TCRdb to the late 2010s). Describing the broader study: Therapy was started in the mid-2010s for all patients, and atezolizumab 1,200 mg was administered intravenously every 3 weeks. Durable clinical benefit was defined as a progression-free survival longer than 6 months, and TCR features were additionally tested against progression-free survival and overall survival. About 85% of the 29 patients were males with bladder-origin urothelial cancer, and about 65% of the roughly 30 reported a prior smoking history. In the same patients who had TCR sequencing, pretreatment tumors also underwent whole exome sequencing and RNA sequencing. Durable clinical benefit was achieved by nine patients but not by the remaining 20. Under 30 patients had pretreatment blood TCR-seq, some 25 had at least one posttreatment blood collection, and some 25 had tumor TCR-seq. The study was an exploratory multi-omic analysis of somatic, immune and clinical correlates of response to PD-L1 blockade with atezolizumab in urothelial cancer. Blood samples were analyzed 3 weeks after the start of treatment (second dose) and 6 weeks after the start of treatment. TCR sequencing covered pretreatment tumor samples and matched, serially collected peripheral blood taken before and after atezolizumab treatment. Blood samples gave a median of around 130,000 T cells and approximately 80,000 unique TCRs, with a median clonality of approximately 0.08. Patients had an ECOG performance status of 0 or 1 and had received between 0 and 3 prior chemotherapy regimens.

Each PCR received spiked-in synthetic TCR analog templates so that absolute template abundance could be estimated from read counts. Using the immunoSEQ assay, TCRbeta CDR3 regions were amplified from genomic DNA with bias-controlled V and J gene primers. Sequencing of rearranged TCRbeta segments was done at approximately 20X coverage. From the authors' description of their analysis: Sequencing errors were corrected by clustering and CDR3s were annotated against IMGT to assign V, D and J genes. Downstream analyses used only productive TCRbeta rearrangements, leaving out any out-of-frame or stop-codon sequences. Clonality was computed as one minus Shannon entropy normalized by the log of the number of unique productive sequences. Clones differing between time points or between blood and tumor were identified by Fisher's exact test with Benjamini-Hochberg correction at adjusted p below 0.01. TCRdb took this table from immuneACCESS and kept in-frame rearrangements with V and J called. Such tables lack part of the clones; where checked against another copy, unresolved V genes explain under half of the gap, and the rest is unexplained. V and J calls and clone size are given by that table; D and trimming were obtained from the DNA. This sample lists 90,000 to 120,000 clones; around 90% were detected once. 0.85% to 1% of the sample is held by the ten biggest clonotypes.

Study-wide conclusions, independent of this receptor: Small sample size (n ≈ 29) and many exploratory analyses mean the results are intended to be hypothesis-generating. A pretreatment peripheral blood TCR clonality below the median was linked to improved progression-free and overall survival. Among patients with durable benefit, tumor-associated TCR clones showed greater expansion in peripheral blood 3 weeks after treatment started (n ≈ 21, p = 0.022).

V has 5 bases trimmed and J has 0 bases trimmed; junction bases matching no gene number 7. The CDR3 goes from the cysteine to the phenylalanine over 16 residues. Solely the CDR3 DNA is kept, with 48 bases framed from the first base. Per the germline V gene, SGHVS is the CDR1 and FQNEAQ is the CDR2. The rearranged segments are TRBV7-8 and TRBJ1-5; 7 bases in the middle match TRBD1. The clonotype originates from an elderly woman with urothelial cancer. Source: PBMCs, taken around atezolizumab (anti-PD-L1) treatment. The encoded CDR3 is CASSRQGLYSNQPQHF. The DNA is as follows: TGTGCCAGCAGCCGACAGGGCCTCTATAGCAATCAGCCCCAGCATTTT.